These 25 T cell receptor beta chains originate from one sample sequenced in a study of CD4 T cells in relation to SARS-CoV-2 and coronaviruses. The unexposed donors gave CD4+ T cells in about 2011-2018, prior to COVID-19. CD4+ T cells were isolated from the cells after around 9 days of culture. Clones were sequenced by immunoSEQ multiplex PCR, and TCRdb holds only the in-frame ones, with some missing. The sample contains roughly 17,000 clones, about 84% of which appear only once. Their cognate antigens are unknown. Input material: CD4+ T cells from PBMCs, cultured in vitro. Source of these receptors: a human donor in good health.

The chain employs TRBV3-1 (or the pseudogene TRBV3-2) and TRBJ1-1, with D unclear. Germline V CDR1 and CDR2: LGHDT, YNNKEL (reference sequence). V was clipped by 3 bases and J by 0 bases, with 8 bases between them. The CDR3 spans 14 residues. In DNA, the CDR3 is TGTGCCAGCAGCCATGGCAATATGAACACTGAAGCTTTCTTT. It codes for CASSHGNMNTEAFF.

Only a few counts were recorded for this clone. This rearrangement joins TRBV14 to TRBJ1-1, with D possibly TRBD1 on 5 matching bases. Looked up from germline, CDR1 is SGHDN and CDR2 is FVKESK. This CDR3 is 14 amino acids long. The V end was cut by 0 bases, the J end by 4 bases, with 9 bases between. The CDR3 loop is CASSQDWGSTEAFF. CDR3 DNA sequence: TGTGCCAGCAGCCAAGATTGGGGGAGCACTGAAGCTTTCTTT. Full variable domain (missing parts from reference TRBV14 and TRBJ1-1): EAGVTQFPSHSVIEKGQTVTLRCDPISGHDNLYWYRRVMGKEIKFLLHFVKESKQDESGMPNNRFLAERTGGTYSTLKVQPAELEDSGVYFCASSQDWGSTEAFFGQGTRLTVV.

This chain links TRBV6-5 with TRBJ1-2; D might be TRBD1 (5 bases). The CDR3 spans 14 residues. Trimming removed 5 bases from V and 0 bases from J, with 10 bases in between. The V gene's germline CDR1 is MNHEY and CDR2 SVGAGI. The CDR3 reads CASSPGNSNYGYTF. In DNA, the CDR3 is TGTGCCAGCAGTCCAGGGAACTCTAACTATGGCTACACCTTC.

The chain couples TRBV9 to TRBJ2-5; D may be TRBD2 (7 bases). The V gene's germline CDR1 is SGDLS and CDR2 YYNGEE. The V end lost 0 bases, the J end lost 5 bases, and 14 bases lay between the germline ends. This CDR3 has 15 residues. CDR3 bases: TGTGCCAGCAGCGTAGTAGGGGGGGTCGGGGAGACCCAGTACTTC. Residues: CASSVVGGVGETQYF.

The J gene is TRBJ1-3, the V gene TRBV7-9, with D possibly being TRBD1 (5 bases). The CDR3 spans 15 residues. With 1 base removed from V and 1 base from J, the gap between germline ends came to 8 bases. The germline V gene has CDR1 SEHNR and CDR2 FQNEAQ (reference sequence). The CDR3 nucleotides read TGTGCCAGCAGCTTAGGTGGGGGGTCTGGAAACACCATATATTTT. This translates into CASSLGGGSGNTIYF.

The V gene is TRBV28, the J gene TRBJ2-7; D may be TRBD2 (6 bases). CDR1 and CDR2 from the germline V gene are MDHEN and SYDVKM. Trimming removed 2 bases from V and 6 bases from J, with 14 bases in between. This CDR3 has 14 amino acids. CDR3 in amino acids: CASSLKYWGGEQYF. In DNA, the CDR3 is TGTGCCAGCAGTTTAAAGTACTGGGGAGGCGAGCAGTACTTC.

The rearrangement links TRBV19 to TRBJ1-1; D gene uncertain. The CDR3 totals 16 residues. CDR1 is LNHDA and CDR2 is SQIVND in the germline V gene (reference sequence). The ends were cut back, 6 bases at V and 5 bases at J, with 22 bases in the middle. CDR3 DNA sequence: TGTGCCAGTAGGGCAGGTTGGGATTTAGTTTGGACTGAAGCTTTCTTT. Translating gives CASRAGWDLVWTEAFF.

The J gene is TRBJ1-2, the V gene TRBV4-2; D not certain. CDR1 is LGHNA and CDR2 is YNFKEQ in the germline V gene. Trimming took 0 bases from V and 3 from J, leaving 8 bases between them. This CDR3 is built from 14 residues. The DNA of the CDR3 is TGTGCCAGCAGCCAAGAAGGTGTCGACTATGGCTACACCTTC. As protein: CASSQEGVDYGYTF.

V is TRBV5-1 and J is TRBJ1-3; D is unclear. Germline V gene data show CDR1 as SGHRS and CDR2 as YFSETQ. V was pared by 1 base and J by 4 bases, with 12 bases between. This CDR3 has 15 residues. The CDR3 sequence: CASSLTAAEGNTIYF. For the CDR3, the DNA is TGCGCCAGCAGCTTGACGGCAGCGGAGGGAAACACCATATATTTT.

This sequence joins TRBV12-3 or TRBV12-4 and TRBJ1-5; D is unclear. Trimming removed 2 bases at V and 7 bases at J, with 9 bases between. The CDR3 runs 13 residues. The CDR3 region has the DNA TGTGCCAGCAGTTTAATCCGAGGACAGCCCCAGCATTTT. Amino acids: CASSLIRGQPQHF.

This chain connects TRBV7-9 to TRBJ2-2; D is uncertain. The V end lost 3 bases, the J end lost 6 bases, and 5 bases lay between the germline ends. CDR1 and CDR2 from the germline V gene are SEHNR and FQNEAQ (reference sequence). This CDR3 region has 12 residues. CDR3 region: CASSLSAGELFF. The CDR3 DNA is TGTGCCAGCAGCTTGTCTGCCGGGGAGCTGTTTTTT.

The chain carries TRBV6-1 and TRBJ2-2; D is unclear. V lost 2 bases to trimming and J lost 2 bases, with 9 bases between them. Germline CDR1 reads MNHNS; CDR2 reads SASEGT. The CDR3 runs 15 residues. The CDR3 bases are TGTGCCAGCAGTGAATTTGGCGGAAACACCGGGGAGCTGTTTTTT. This translates into CASSEFGGNTGELFF.

The genes are TRBV7-9 and TRBJ2-7, with D possibly being TRBD1 or TRBD2 (5 bases each). CDR3 length: 14 residues. V lost 3 bases and J lost 3, with 12 bases in between. From germline, CDR1 is SEHNR and CDR2 FQNEAQ (reference sequence). CDR3 sequence (DNA): TGTGCCAGCAGCTTTCCGGGACCAGTCTACGAGCAGTACTTC. Translation gives CASSFPGPVYEQYF.

The chain carries TRBV6-5 and TRBJ1-6; tentative D call: TRBD1 (5 bases). This CDR3 has 14 residues. Trimming removed 7 bases from V and 0 bases from J, with 7 bases in between. Germline V gene sequence: CDR1 MNHEY, CDR2 SVGAGI. The CDR3 DNA follows: TGTGCCAGCATCCAGGGCTCCTATAATTCACCCCTCCACTTT. Translating it yields CASIQGSYNSPLHF.

The V gene is TRBV2, the J gene TRBJ2-7; no clear D gene. Trimming took 7 bases from V and 2 from J, leaving 15 bases between them. Germline-derived CDR1 and CDR2 are SNHLY and FYNNEI. The CDR3 has 14 residues. CDR3 sequence reads: CASKASWAAYEQYF. As DNA, the CDR3 is TGTGCCAGCAAGGCCTCCTGGGCGGCCTACGAGCAGTACTTC.

This chain uses TRBV2 with TRBJ2-5, with D possibly being TRBD2 (5 bases). Germline values: CDR1 SNHLY, CDR2 FYNNEI. The ends were cut back, 4 bases at V and 3 bases at J, with 9 bases in the middle. CDR3 length equals 13 residues. As DNA, the CDR3 is TGTGCCAGCAGTGTTCTCGGGAAAGAGACCCAGTACTTC. The encoded protein is CASSVLGKETQYF.

The rearrangement links TRBV5-4 to TRBJ2-2; TRBD1 aligns across 8 bases. With V trimmed by 0 bases and J by 7 bases, 5 bases remained unmatched. The CDR3 spans 15 residues. From germline, CDR1 is SGHNT and CDR2 YYREEE (reference sequence). CDR3 sequence (DNA): TGTGCCAGCAGCTTGGCCAGGACAGGGTTCGGGGAGCTGTTTTTT. Its translation is CASSLARTGFGELFF.

The chain uses TRBV5-5 and TRBJ1-2, with 8 bases fitting TRBD1. The V segment lost 0 bases and the J segment 12 bases; nucleotides outside the gene matches: 10. The V gene's germline CDR1 is SGHKS and CDR2 YYEKEE (reference sequence). This CDR3 has 14 residues. The DNA for the CDR3 is TGTGCCAGCAGCTTGGAAGGACAGGGTGGGAAGAACACCTTC. Its protein is CASSLEGQGGKNTF.

This sequence joins TRBV7-9 and TRBJ1-2; D is undetermined. The CDR3 loop spans 13 amino acids. Trimming cost V 0 bases and J 3 bases, with 5 bases left between them. Germline V gives CDR1 SEHNR, CDR2 FQNEAQ (reference sequence). This CDR3 is CASSLAIDYGYTF. The CDR3 DNA reads as TGTGCCAGCAGCTTAGCCATCGACTATGGCTACACCTTC.

The chain links TRBV2 to TRBJ2-5; D might be TRBD1 (6 bases). Germline values: CDR1 SNHLY, CDR2 FYNNEI. The CDR3 extends over 11 amino acids. V lost 6 bases and J lost 5, with 7 bases in between. CDR3 in amino acids: CASSQGETQYF. Written as DNA, the CDR3 is TGTGCCAGCAGCCAGGGGGAGACCCAGTACTTC.

The V and J genes are TRBV28 and TRBJ2-5; D gene unclear. Germline assignment: CDR1 MDHEN and CDR2 SYDVKM. This CDR3 region has 15 residues. V was shortened by 6 bases and J by 2 bases, with 16 bases between the two germline ends. The CDR3 DNA reads as TGTGCCAGCAGCACGCCCCGAGTCCCACAAGAGACCCAGTACTTC. Translated: CASSTPRVPQETQYF. The full variable domain, in which reference TRBV28 and TRBJ2-5 provide the parts outside the CDR3, is DVKVTQSSRYLVKRTGEKVFLECVQDMDHENMFWYRQDPGLGLRLIYFSYDVKMKEKGDIPEGYSVSREKKERFSLILESASTNQTSMYLCASSTPRVPQETQYFGPGTRLLVL.

This clone appeared once. V is TRBV5-1 and J is TRBJ1-2, with TRBD1 as a possible D gene (5 bases). The V and J ends lost 3 bases and 5 bases respectively, with 8 bases between them. Germline V lookup: CDR1 SGHRS, CDR2 YFSETQ. The CDR3 runs to 12 residues. CDR3 loop: CASSWGEYGYTF. DNA for the CDR3: TGCGCCAGCAGCTGGGGGGAGTATGGCTACACCTTC.

The V gene is TRBV5-4, the J gene TRBJ2-3; no reliable D call. The germline gives CDR1 SGHNT, CDR2 YYREEE (reference sequence). CDR3 length: 13 residues. Trimming pared 4 bases from V and 0 bases from J, leaving 6 bases between. The chain's CDR3 is CASSPYSTDTQYF. CDR3 nucleotide sequence: TGTGCCAGCAGCCCATACAGCACAGATACGCAGTATTTT. Using reference TRBV5-4 and TRBJ2-3 for the parts outside the CDR3, the full variable domain is ETGVTQSPTHLIKTRGQQVTLRCSSQSGHNTVSWYQQALGQGPQFIFQYYREEENGRGNFPPRFSGLQFPNYSSELNVNALELDDSALYLCASSPYSTDTQYFGPGTRLTVL.

The chain joins TRBV30 to TRBJ1-5; 11 bases map to TRBD1. This CDR3 is 16 amino acids long. CDR1 GTSNPN and CDR2 SVGIG come from the germline V gene (reference sequence). Losses at the gene ends were 2 bases for V and 4 bases for J; bases not matched to a gene: 7. This CDR3 reads CAWSNSDRGRNQPQHF. CDR3 nucleotides: TGTGCCTGGAGTAACTCGGACAGGGGGCGGAATCAGCCCCAGCATTTT.

J is TRBJ1-1 and V is TRBV19; D is possibly TRBD1 (6 bases). The CDR3 is 13 amino acids. The germline gives CDR1 LNHDA, CDR2 SQIVND (reference sequence). The V gene lost 5 bases and the J gene lost 4 bases, with 11 bases spanning the gap. The CDR3 DNA reads TGTGCCAGTAGTGTACAGGGTCCCACTGAAGCTTTCTTT. As protein: CASSVQGPTEAFF.